A selection of T cell receptor beta chains follows, all from one sample in a study of technical replicates of blood from several donors. Produced via immunoSEQ multiplex PCR; TCRdb's table is partial and in-frame only. The sample holds some 70,000 clones, about 97% seen once. The material sequenced was T cells isolated from PBMCs. These receptor sequences come from a human donor in good health. CDR3s include the opening cysteine and the closing phenylalanine or tryptophan. A D gene is named only where the DNA matches it firmly. Only part of the rows carry a size: once, few, many, or a class if the clone is expanded.

clone_size: -; d_call: -; j_call: TRBJ2-3; v_call: TRBV29-1; cdr3_nt: TGCAGCGTTGCTGAAGCCACAGATACGCAGTATTTT; cdr3_aa: CSVAEATDTQYF
clone_size: -; d_call: TRBD2; j_call: TRBJ2-7; v_call: TRBV7-8; cdr3_nt: TGTGCCAGCAGCTTGGCGGGAGGGGGAAACGAGCAGTACTTC; cdr3_aa: CASSLAGGGNEQYF
clone_size: -; d_call: TRBD1; j_call: TRBJ2-7; v_call: TRBV7-9; cdr3_nt: TGTGCCCCAGGGGCGAGACAGGGGGTTTTTTGGTACGAGCAGTACTTC; cdr3_aa: CAPGARQGVFWYEQYF
clone_size: -; d_call: -; j_call: TRBJ2-7; v_call: TRBV6-1; cdr3_nt: TGTGCCAGCAGCCCGACATTTGTCTACGAGCAGTACTTC; cdr3_aa: CASSPTFVYEQYF
clone_size: -; d_call: -; j_call: TRBJ1-4; v_call: TRBV2; cdr3_nt: TGTGCCATGCACGCCGTTGAGGGTAATGAAAAACTGTTTTTT; cdr3_aa: CAMHAVEGNEKLFF
clone_size: -; d_call: -; j_call: TRBJ2-3; v_call: TRBV5-1; cdr3_nt: TGCGCCAGCAGCTCCAGGTTAAGCACAGATACGCAGTATTTT; cdr3_aa: CASSSRLSTDTQYF
clone_size: -; d_call: -; j_call: TRBJ2-7; v_call: TRBV25-1; cdr3_nt: TGTGCCAGCAGGGGACCGGGACAACCCTCCTACGAGCAGTACTTC; cdr3_aa: CASRGPGQPSYEQYF
clone_size: -; d_call: -; j_call: TRBJ2-2; v_call: TRBV5-6; cdr3_nt: TGTGCCAGCAGCTTGGAACTTACGAACACCGGGGAGCTGTTTTTT; cdr3_aa: CASSLELTNTGELFF
clone_size: -; d_call: TRBD1; j_call: TRBJ1-1; v_call: TRBV2; cdr3_nt: TGTGCCAGCAGTGATCCAGGGGGTCCCGACACTGAAGCTTTCTTT; cdr3_aa: CASSDPGGPDTEAFF
clone_size: -; d_call: -; j_call: TRBJ1-1; v_call: TRBV7-9; cdr3_nt: TGTGCCAGCAGCTTAGGACAGTTGAACACTGAAGCTTTCTTT; cdr3_aa: CASSLGQLNTEAFF
clone_size: once; d_call: TRBD1; j_call: TRBJ2-1; v_call: TRBV15; cdr3_nt: TGTGCCACCAGCAGGGGGACAGGGTCTGAGCAGTTCTTC; cdr3_aa: CATSRGTGSEQFF
clone_size: -; d_call: -; j_call: TRBJ1-4; v_call: TRBV5-4; cdr3_nt: TGTGCCAGCAGCATGTCCCTAGGTAGTGAAAAACTGTTTTTT; cdr3_aa: CASSMSLGSEKLFF
clone_size: -; d_call: TRBD2; j_call: TRBJ2-5; v_call: TRBV28; cdr3_nt: TGTGCCAGCAGGCTGGGACTAGCGGGAACATACCAAGAGACCCAGTACTTC; cdr3_aa: CASRLGLAGTYQETQYF
clone_size: once; d_call: -; j_call: TRBJ1-2; v_call: TRBV28; cdr3_nt: TGTGCCAGCAGTTTTCTGGCCGAGGATGGCTACACCTTC; cdr3_aa: CASSFLAEDGYTF